A single sample gave rise to the 31 T cell receptor beta chains below, sequenced in a study of blood T cell repertoires in COVID-19. Method: immunoSEQ multiplex PCR; TCRdb's copy keeps in-frame clones and lacks some. The sample yields fewer than 60,000 clones, 85% to 90% seen once. The sample was peripheral blood. These receptors were taken from a man in his fifties or sixties with acute or convalescent COVID-19.

This chain links TRBV27 with TRBJ2-7; 7 bases line up with TRBD1. CDR3 size: 15 residues. Germline trimming cut 2 bases from V and 2 bases from J; bases unmatched to any gene: 6. Germline V CDR1 and CDR2: MNHEY, SMNVEV (reference sequence). CDR3 sequence: CASSLLPDRTYEQYF. CDR3 DNA sequence: TGTGCCAGCAGTTTACTCCCGGACAGGACCTACGAGCAGTACTTC.

The gene calls are TRBV5-1 and TRBJ1-2; TRBD1 might be the D (6 bases). Trimming pared 5 bases from V and 2 bases from J, leaving 10 bases between. This CDR3 spans 13 amino acids. Germline loops: CDR1 SGHRS, CDR2 YFSETQ. The CDR3 DNA is TGCGCCAGCAGGGACAGTATCAACTATGGCTACACCTTC. Protein sequence: CASRDSINYGYTF.

This clone appeared a single time. The chain couples TRBV11-2 to TRBJ1-1; 8 nucleotides agree with TRBD1. The CDR3 contains 17 residues. CDR1 and CDR2 from the germline V gene are SGHAT and FQNNGV. V gave up 3 bases and J gave up 0 bases; unmatched junction bases: 9. The CDR3 loop reads CASSLRQGTSVNTEAFF. The CDR3 DNA follows: TGTGCCAGCAGCTTGAGACAGGGGACCTCCGTGAACACTGAAGCTTTCTTT.

This clone was counted a few times. J is TRBJ2-7 and V is TRBV18; the match to TRBD2 covers 7 bases. This CDR3 spans 16 amino acids. The ends lost 3 bases at V and 4 bases at J; junction bases unmatched: 12. Germline V CDR1 and CDR2: KGHSH, LQKENI. The chain's CDR3 is CASSPPTGGSLYEQYF. Written as DNA, the CDR3 is TGTGCCAGCTCACCGCCCACTGGCGGGAGCTTGTACGAGCAGTACTTC.

The chain uses TRBV4-1 and TRBJ2-7; 9 bases agree with TRBD2. The trim removed 4 bases at V and 2 bases at J, leaving 3 bases unmatched. CDR1 and CDR2 from the germline V gene are MGHRA and YSYEKL. This CDR3 has 14 amino acids. The CDR3 sequence is CASSLSGSPYEQYF. CDR3 sequence (DNA): TGCGCCAGCAGCCTTAGCGGGAGCCCCTACGAGCAGTACTTC.

The V and J genes are TRBV4-1 and TRBJ1-6; weak D call: TRBD1 (5 bases). The length of the CDR3 is 15 residues. Germline lookup yields CDR1 MGHRA and CDR2 YSYEKL. The V and J ends lost 0 bases and 8 bases respectively, with 11 bases between them. CDR3: CASSQDDRRDSPLHF. The CDR3 bases are TGCGCCAGCAGCCAAGACGACAGAAGGGATTCACCCCTCCACTTT.

This clone was detected once. This chain connects TRBV5-1 to TRBJ1-2; 9 bases line up with TRBD1. The CDR3 totals 14 residues. Germline V CDR1 and CDR2: SGHRS, YFSETQ. With V trimmed by 4 bases and J by 4 bases, 5 bases remained unmatched. The CDR3 is CASSMGQGSYGYTF. In nucleotides, the CDR3 is TGCGCCAGCAGCATGGGACAGGGCAGCTATGGCTACACCTTC.

The chain uses TRBV20-1 and TRBJ2-3, with TRBD1 identical over 9 bases. The V gene end was trimmed by 3 bases and the J gene end by 2 bases; junction bases not matched to a gene: 3. CDR1 and CDR2 (germline): DFQATT, SNEGSKA (reference sequence). This CDR3 is 14 amino acids long. The CDR3 DNA reads as TGCAGTGCTAGTGACAGGGGGGACACAGATACGCAGTATTTT. Translated, it gives CSASDRGDTDTQYF.

This clone was seen a single time. The chain carries TRBV24-1 and TRBJ1-2; 9 bases align to TRBD1. Germline V gene sequence: CDR1 KGHDR, CDR2 SFDVKD. J was trimmed by 3 bases and V by 2 bases; bases with no gene match: 12. The CDR3 totals 18 residues. The CDR3 is CATSDSHPDRGNDYGYTF. The CDR3 nucleotides are TGTGCCACCAGTGATTCCCACCCCGACAGGGGGAATGACTATGGCTACACCTTC.

This rearrangement joins TRBV3-1 (or the pseudogene TRBV3-2) to TRBJ2-7, with unresolved D. The length of the CDR3 is 12 residues. V lost 0 bases and J 6 bases, leaving 6 bases between the germline ends. Germline CDR1 and CDR2: LGHDT and YNNKEL (reference sequence). In DNA form, the CDR3 reads TGTGCCAGCAGCCAAGATCTATTCGAGCAGTACTTC. Translated, it gives CASSQDLFEQYF.

This chain connects TRBV7-9 to TRBJ2-1, with D perhaps matching TRBD1 (5 bases). The V end lost 0 bases, the J end lost 5 bases, and 11 bases lay between the germline ends. The CDR3 length is 15 residues. The germline V gene has CDR1 SEHNR and CDR2 FQNEAQ (reference sequence). Here the CDR3 reads CASSLAVGPDNEQFF. The CDR3 nucleotides are TGTGCCAGCAGCTTAGCGGTGGGGCCGGACAATGAGCAGTTCTTC.

This clone was counted between two and nine times. The rearrangement joins TRBV4-2 to TRBJ2-2, with a weak D call TRBD1 (5 bases). From germline, CDR1 is LGHNA and CDR2 YNFKEQ. V shed 4 bases and J shed 0 bases, with 12 bases lying between them. CDR3 length: 16 residues. The CDR3 bases are TGTGCCAGCAGCCGAGCTGACAGATCGAACACCGGGGAGCTGTTTTTT. Protein sequence: CASSRADRSNTGELFF.

The rearrangement links TRBV9 to TRBJ2-2, with D tentatively TRBD1 (5 bases). CDR1 and CDR2 from the germline V gene are SGDLS and YYNGEE. The V and J ends lost 0 bases and 4 bases respectively, with 10 bases between them. The CDR3 loop spans 15 amino acids. The CDR3 here is CASSVEGIPTGELFF. In DNA, the CDR3 is TGTGCCAGCAGCGTAGAGGGGATCCCCACCGGGGAGCTGTTTTTT. Full variable domain (rest looked up from reference TRBV9 and TRBJ2-2): DSGVTQTPKHLITATGQRVTLRCSPRSGDLSVYWYQQSLDQGLQFLIQYYNGEERAKGNILERFSAQQFPDLHSELNLSSLELGDSALYFCASSVEGIPTGELFFGEGSRLTVL.

The chain is built from TRBV5-1 and TRBJ2-2; TRBD1 agrees at 11 bases. Germline CDR1 SGHRS, CDR2 YFSETQ. J lost 5 bases, V lost 7 bases, and 4 bases had no gene match. The CDR3 loop spans 14 amino acids. The chain's CDR3 is CASSGQGVTGELFF. For the CDR3, the DNA is TGCGCCAGCTCGGGACAGGGGGTTACCGGGGAGCTGTTTTTT.

The count of this clone is one. The V call is TRBV3-1 (or the pseudogene TRBV3-2), the J call TRBJ2-7; TRBD1 aligns across 12 bases. Germline CDR1 LGHDT, CDR2 YNNKEL (reference sequence). V lost 3 bases, J lost 6 bases, and 6 bases stayed unmatched. CDR3 size: 15 residues. The chain's CDR3 is CASSHQGQGAGEQYF. The CDR3 nucleotides are TGTGCCAGCAGCCACCAGGGACAGGGGGCGGGCGAGCAGTACTTC.

V usage is TRBV5-1 and J usage is TRBJ1-2; possible D gene TRBD1, 6 bases. Germline values: CDR1 SGHRS, CDR2 YFSETQ. The CDR3 has 16 amino acids. Trimming took 0 bases from V and 2 from J, leaving 14 bases between them. CDR3 in amino acids: CASSLGYTGTNYGYTF. The CDR3 coding sequence is TGCGCCAGCAGCTTGGGGTACACAGGGACCAACTATGGCTACACCTTC.

CDR3 DNA: TGTGCCATCACCTCCGGGACTAGCGGGTACGAGCAGTACTTC. This sequence encodes CAITSGTSGYEQYF. The rearrangement links TRBV10-3 to TRBJ2-7; 12 bases line up with TRBD2. The length of the CDR3 is 14 residues. Germline CDR1 reads ENHRY; CDR2 reads SYGVKD. The V segment lost 7 bases and the J segment 4 bases; nucleotides outside the gene matches: 5.

The chain couples TRBV24-1 to TRBJ2-2; TRBD2 agrees at 10 bases. Trimming at V came to 4 bases and at J to 6 bases, leaving 19 bases not matched to a gene. The V gene's germline CDR1 is KGHDR and CDR2 SFDVKD. The CDR3 has 20 amino acids. The CDR3 sequence is CATSEPTGGGLAGEAGELFF. The CDR3 DNA is TGTGCCACCAGTGAACCGACAGGCGGAGGTCTAGCGGGAGAGGCCGGGGAGCTGTTTTTT.

This sequence joins TRBV29-1 and TRBJ2-1; the match to TRBD1 covers 9 bases. V trimming: 7 bases; J trimming: 7 bases; junction bases outside the gene matches: 11. The CDR3 is 14 amino acids. Germline loops: CDR1 SQVTM, CDR2 ANQGSEA. CDR3 nucleotide sequence: TGCAGCGGCAACAGGGGGCTCTCTTGGAATGAGCAGTTCTTC. Protein sequence: CSGNRGLSWNEQFF.

The gene calls are TRBV10-3 and TRBJ2-3; weak D call: TRBD1 (5 bases). This CDR3 is 15 amino acids long. Germline V gene sequence: CDR1 ENHRY, CDR2 SYGVKD. The V gene lost 8 bases and the J gene lost 3 bases, with 18 bases spanning the gap. The CDR3 here is CAIGAKGVRTDTQYF. In DNA, the CDR3 is TGTGCCATCGGGGCGAAGGGTGTGAGGACAGATACGCAGTATTTT.

The chain combines TRBV18 with TRBJ1-5, with D perhaps matching TRBD1 (6 bases). Germline assignment: CDR1 KGHSH and CDR2 LQKENI. Trimming pared 1 base from V and 5 bases from J, leaving 12 bases between. The CDR3 contains 15 residues. Here the CDR3 DNA reads TGTGCCAGCTCACCACTCCGGGGGGCTGATCAGCCCCAGCATTTT. Its protein is CASSPLRGADQPQHF.

J is TRBJ1-5 and V is TRBV7-9; D remains unclear. Trimming stripped 5 bases from V and 1 base from J, with 12 bases between. CDR3 length: 15 amino acids. Germline loops: CDR1 SEHNR, CDR2 FQNEAQ (reference sequence). The CDR3 here is CASSPRGASNQPQHF. The CDR3, as DNA: TGTGCCAGCAGCCCCCGGGGTGCCAGCAATCAGCCCCAGCATTTT.

The chain employs TRBV9 and TRBJ1-1; D gene ambiguous. Germline V lookup: CDR1 SGDLS, CDR2 YYNGEE. The CDR3 length is 13 residues. Trimming pared 4 bases from V and 4 bases from J, leaving 11 bases between. In DNA form, the CDR3 reads TGTGCCAGCAGCATTTCGGACTCCACTGAAGCTTTCTTT. This encodes CASSISDSTEAFF.

This clone was recorded once. The gene calls are TRBV9 and TRBJ2-7; TRBD1 agrees at 8 bases. The CDR3 contains 14 residues. V shed 4 bases and J 5 bases; nucleotides not matched to a gene: 8. Germline V gene lookup returns CDR1 SGDLS and CDR2 YYNGEE. This chain's CDR3 is CASSQGQAIHEQYF. The CDR3 bases are TGTGCCAGCAGCCAGGGACAGGCAATCCACGAGCAGTACTTC.

The V and J genes are TRBV19 and TRBJ2-5; D might be TRBD1 (5 bases). V lost 4 bases to trimming and J lost 4 bases, with 16 bases between them. The CDR3 consists of 15 residues. In germline, CDR1 is LNHDA, CDR2 SQIVND (reference sequence). The CDR3 spells CASSNSRVWRETQYF. The CDR3 region has the DNA TGTGCCAGTAGTAACAGCAGGGTTTGGCGAGAGACCCAGTACTTC.

This clone appeared once. The V gene is TRBV10-3, the J gene TRBJ1-4, with 7 bases lining up with TRBD1. CDR3 size: 14 residues. V lost 3 bases, J lost 8 bases, and 6 bases stayed unmatched. Germline CDR1 reads ENHRY; CDR2 reads SYGVKD. The CDR3 DNA reads TGTGCCATCAGTGAAGACAGGGTGGCGGAAAAACTGTTTTTT. This gives the protein CAISEDRVAEKLFF.

This rearrangement joins TRBV6-5 to TRBJ1-2; D is ambiguous. Germline V gene data show CDR1 as MNHEY and CDR2 as SVGAGI. The ends were cut back, 5 bases at V and 8 bases at J, with 6 bases in the middle. The CDR3 runs 10 residues. As DNA, the CDR3 is TGTGCCAGCAGTCCGAGGGGCTACACCTTC. Residues: CASSPRGYTF.

The V gene is TRBV20-1, the J gene TRBJ1-1; D not certain. V gave up 3 bases and J gave up 1 base, with 9 bases separating them. Germline assignment: CDR1 DFQATT and CDR2 SNEGSKA (reference sequence). CDR3 length equals 13 residues. CDR3 region: CSASEGENTEAFF. For the CDR3, the DNA is TGCAGTGCTAGTGAGGGAGAGAACACTGAAGCTTTCTTT.

The rearrangement uses TRBV11-2 and TRBJ2-2; D possibly corresponds to TRBD1 (6 bases). The CDR3 extends over 15 amino acids. Germline CDR1 is SGHAT and CDR2 is FQNNGV. The V gene lost 4 bases and the J gene lost 3 bases, with 12 bases spanning the gap. This chain's CDR3 is CASSSTGTYTGELFF. In DNA, the CDR3 is TGTGCCAGCAGCTCGACAGGCACCTACACCGGGGAGCTGTTTTTT.

The chain employs TRBV27 and TRBJ2-3, with 8 bases that match TRBD2. The V gene end was trimmed by 5 bases and the J gene end by 0 bases; junction bases not matched to a gene: 4. This CDR3 contains 15 residues. Germline assignment: CDR1 MNHEY and CDR2 SMNVEV (reference sequence). Written as DNA, the CDR3 is TGTGCCAGCAGTGGAACTAGCGGTAGCACAGATACGCAGTATTTT. As protein: CASSGTSGSTDTQYF.

The chain is built from TRBV30 and TRBJ2-1, with 7 bases lining up with TRBD2. V lost 8 bases and J lost 15; bases outside the gene matches: 13. CDR1 and CDR2 (germline): GTSNPN, SVGIG (reference sequence). The CDR3 consists of 11 residues. Here the CDR3 reads CAAHRDYYAFF. Here the CDR3 DNA reads TGTGCCGCCCACCGGGACTATTATGCGTTCTTC.